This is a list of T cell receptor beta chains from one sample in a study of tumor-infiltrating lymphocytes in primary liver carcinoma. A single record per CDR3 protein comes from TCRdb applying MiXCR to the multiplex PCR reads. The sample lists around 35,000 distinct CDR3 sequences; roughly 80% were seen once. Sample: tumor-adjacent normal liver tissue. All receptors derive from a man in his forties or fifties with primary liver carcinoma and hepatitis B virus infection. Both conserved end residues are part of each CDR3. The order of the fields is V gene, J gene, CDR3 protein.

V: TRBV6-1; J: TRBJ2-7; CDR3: CASSDGYEQYF
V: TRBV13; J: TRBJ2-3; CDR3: CASSLEHRGGSTDTRYF
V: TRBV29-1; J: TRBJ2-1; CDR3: CNVAETPSVNEQFF
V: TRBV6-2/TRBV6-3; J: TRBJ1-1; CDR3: CASSYPWVTPTAFF
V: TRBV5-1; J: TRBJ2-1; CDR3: CASSFFGTGTRNGQFF
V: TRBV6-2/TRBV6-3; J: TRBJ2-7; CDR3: CASSYEVPSYQYF
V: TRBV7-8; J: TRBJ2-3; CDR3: CASSSTGGGYSDTQYF
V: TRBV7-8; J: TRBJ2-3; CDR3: CASSHVLADDTDTQYF
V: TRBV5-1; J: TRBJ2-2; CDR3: CASSPVGHRNTGELFF
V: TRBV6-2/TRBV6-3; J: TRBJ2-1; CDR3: CASSYSSSYNEQFF
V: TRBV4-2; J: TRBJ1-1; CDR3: CASSHDIAGDTEAFF
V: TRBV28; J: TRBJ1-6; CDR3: CISSLGQYNSPLHF
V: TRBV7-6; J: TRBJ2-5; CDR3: CASSLGAMGTQYF
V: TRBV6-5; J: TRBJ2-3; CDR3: CASSLSDLAGGTQYF
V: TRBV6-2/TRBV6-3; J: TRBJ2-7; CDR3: CASNDAKGWYEQYF
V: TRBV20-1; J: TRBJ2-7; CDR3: CSARVRTGIHEQYF
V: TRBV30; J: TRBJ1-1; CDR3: CACSGAEPFF
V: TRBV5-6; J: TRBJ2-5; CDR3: CASSPKGMGGKTQYF
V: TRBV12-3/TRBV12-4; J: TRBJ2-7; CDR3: CACGLVAGLGLYEQYF
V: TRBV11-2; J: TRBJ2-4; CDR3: CASSIGTRDNIQYF
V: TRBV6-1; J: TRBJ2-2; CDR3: CASLLGWELFF
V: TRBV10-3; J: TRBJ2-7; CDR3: CAIGHGTSDSYEQYF
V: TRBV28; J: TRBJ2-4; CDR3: CASSPGGAKNIQYF
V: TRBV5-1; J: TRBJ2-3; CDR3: CASSIAPSVDIRTSGFTDTQYF
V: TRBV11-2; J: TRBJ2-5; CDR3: CASSLRLAGDSNESQYF
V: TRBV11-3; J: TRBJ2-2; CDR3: CAGCLVTGGTGELFF
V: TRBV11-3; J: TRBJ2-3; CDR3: CASSLDTDTQYF
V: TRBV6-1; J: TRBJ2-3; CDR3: CTSSELAGGSDTQYF
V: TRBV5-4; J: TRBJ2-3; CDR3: CASSLLGDRPNTDTQYF
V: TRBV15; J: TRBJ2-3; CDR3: CATSKGSGRELDTQYF
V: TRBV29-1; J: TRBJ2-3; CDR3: CGVNHRGRANTEYF
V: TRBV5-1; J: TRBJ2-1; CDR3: CASSLGDNLNEQFF
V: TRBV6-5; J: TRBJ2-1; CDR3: CANSYSGTSGRGNEQFF
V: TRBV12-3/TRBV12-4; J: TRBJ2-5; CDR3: CVSIPREDLLAQYF
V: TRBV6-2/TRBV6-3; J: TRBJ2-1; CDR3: CAGSLLDRGHNEQFF
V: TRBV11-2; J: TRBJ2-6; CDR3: CASGMGGDRDISLSGANVLTF
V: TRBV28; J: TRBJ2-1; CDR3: CASSLPQDGVGQFF
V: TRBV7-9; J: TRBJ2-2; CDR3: CASNLIDTGELFF
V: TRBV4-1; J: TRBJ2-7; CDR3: CTSSQDRSNTYEQYF
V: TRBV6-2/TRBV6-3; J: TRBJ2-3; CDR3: CVNSYDKAGVNDTQYF
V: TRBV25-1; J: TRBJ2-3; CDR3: CVSSEYPLTDTQYF
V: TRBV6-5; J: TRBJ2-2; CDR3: CASSYQDRVIGELFF
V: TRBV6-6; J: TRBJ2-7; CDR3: CASTPGLSHERYF
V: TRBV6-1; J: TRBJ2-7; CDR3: CVHGRPWDSSYEQYF
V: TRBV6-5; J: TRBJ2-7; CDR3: CASSPGTGCYEQYF
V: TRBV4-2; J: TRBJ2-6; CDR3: CASSQEAGSGANIPTF
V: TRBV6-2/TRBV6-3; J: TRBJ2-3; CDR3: CASNYSTSTDTQYF
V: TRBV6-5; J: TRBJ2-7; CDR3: CTSSPSVWGEGYEQSF
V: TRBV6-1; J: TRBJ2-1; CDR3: CASTEGAGGYDEQFF
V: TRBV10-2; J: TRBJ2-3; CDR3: CASSESKAGVDMQYF
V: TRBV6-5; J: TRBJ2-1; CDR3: CASSYAMANEQFF
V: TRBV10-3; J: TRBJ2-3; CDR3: CAINESGSTDTQYF
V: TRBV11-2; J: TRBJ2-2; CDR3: CASSLRDRYTGELLF
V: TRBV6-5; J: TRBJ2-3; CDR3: CASNPGQEGTDTQYF
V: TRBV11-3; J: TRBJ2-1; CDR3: CASSLGREGLDEQFF
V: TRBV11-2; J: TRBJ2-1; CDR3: CASNSELYNEQFF
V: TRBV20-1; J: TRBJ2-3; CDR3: CSGLGGASTDTQYF
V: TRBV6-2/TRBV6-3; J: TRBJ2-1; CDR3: CASSPSATLSGEQFF